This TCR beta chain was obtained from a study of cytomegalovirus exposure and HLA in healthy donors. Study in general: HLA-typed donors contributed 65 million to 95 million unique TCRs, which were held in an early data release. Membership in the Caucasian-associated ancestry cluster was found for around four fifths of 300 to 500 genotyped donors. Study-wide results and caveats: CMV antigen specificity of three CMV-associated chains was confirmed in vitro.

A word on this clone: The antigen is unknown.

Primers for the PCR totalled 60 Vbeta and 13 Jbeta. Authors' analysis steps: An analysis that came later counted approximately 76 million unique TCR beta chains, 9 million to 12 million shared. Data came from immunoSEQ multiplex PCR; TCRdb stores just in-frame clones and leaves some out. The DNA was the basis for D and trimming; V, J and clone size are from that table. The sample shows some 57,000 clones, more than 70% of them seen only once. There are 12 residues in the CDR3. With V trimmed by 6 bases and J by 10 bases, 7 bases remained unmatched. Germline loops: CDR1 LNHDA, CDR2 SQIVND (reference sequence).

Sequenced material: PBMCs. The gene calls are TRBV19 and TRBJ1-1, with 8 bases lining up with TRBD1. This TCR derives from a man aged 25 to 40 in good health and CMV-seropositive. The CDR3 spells CASSEGQGGAFF. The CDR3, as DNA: TGTGCCAGTAGCGAAGGACAGGGTGGAGCTTTCTTT.